A selection of T cell receptor beta chains follows, all from one sample in a study of cytomegalovirus exposure and HLA in healthy donors. Sequencing was performed with immunoSEQ multiplex PCR; in TCRdb, only in-frame clones are kept and a portion is missing. The sample yields 85,000 to 100,000 clones, around four fifths seen once. Sequencing used PBMCs. These receptor sequences come from a man aged 25-40 years in good health and CMV-seronegative. Each CDR3 is given with its conserved first and last residue. Each record gives: J gene, V gene, D gene, clone size, CDR3 DNA, CDR3 protein. The D gene is left open where the match is weak. For some rows the clone size is stated as once, few or many, or as a class when expanded; others skip it.

>TRBJ2-5|TRBV9|TRBD2|few
TGTGCCAGCACCCTAACCGAGCGGGGGACCCAGTACTTC
CASTLTERGTQYF
>TRBJ1-5|TRBV19|TRBD1|NA
TGTGCCAGTAGCCAGGGACAGGGTAAGCCCCAGCATTTT
CASSQGQGKPQHF
>TRBJ2-7|TRBV5-1|NA|NA
TGCGCCAGCCGGGGGGCCAGCGGGAACGGGGCCTACGAGCAGTACTTC
CASRGASGNGAYEQYF
>TRBJ1-2|TRBV4-1|NA|NA
TGCGCCAGCAGCCCAGAGACAGCTTATGGCTACACCTTC
CASSPETAYGYTF
>TRBJ1-1|TRBV28|NA|NA
TGTGCCAGCAGTTTAGGGCAGGTTGGGGGCCACACTGAAGCTTTCTTT
CASSLGQVGGHTEAFF
>TRBJ1-2|TRBV6-6|NA|NA
TGTGCCATAAGACGGGACTATGGCTACACCTTC
CAIRRDYGYTF
>TRBJ2-5|TRBV5-1|NA|NA
TGCGCCAGCAGCGCGAGCCAGGCTAAGCAAGAGACCCAGTACTTC
CASSASQAKQETQYF
>TRBJ2-2|TRBV30|TRBD1|NA
TGTGCCTGGGTCCAGGGGACAGGGTACACCGGGGAGCTGTTTTTT
CAWVQGTGYTGELFF
>TRBJ2-1|TRBV6-1|NA|NA
TGTGCCAGCAGTGGCGACAGCTACTACAATGAGCAGTTCTTC
CASSGDSYYNEQFF
>TRBJ2-1|TRBV6-5|TRBD2|NA
TGTGCCAGCAGTGCCGGACTAGCGGGGATTCGGCAGTTCTTC
CASSAGLAGIRQFF
>TRBJ2-3|TRBV5-1|NA|NA
TGCGCCAGCAGCTTGGTGCAGGGTCCAGATACGCAGTATTTT
CASSLVQGPDTQYF
>TRBJ1-1|TRBV5-1|TRBD1|NA
TGCGCCAGCAGCCCGGACAGGGTTGCCACTGAAGCTTTCTTT
CASSPDRVATEAFF
>TRBJ2-1|TRBV7-8|NA|NA
TGTGCCAGCAGCTCCAACCCGTCACAATACAATGAGCAGTTCTTC
CASSSNPSQYNEQFF
>TRBJ2-6|TRBV30|NA|NA
TGTGCCTGGAGTGTCCAAGGGGGTTCTGGGGCCAACGTCCTGACTTTC
CAWSVQGGSGANVLTF
>TRBJ2-1|TRBV5-1|TRBD2|NA
TGCGCCAGCAGCCACTATGCGGCTAGCGGCGACAATGAGCAGTTCTTC
CASSHYAASGDNEQFF
>TRBJ2-7|TRBV5-4|TRBD2|NA
TGTGCCAGCAGCGGGGGGACTAGCGGACGAACCTACGAGCAGTACTTC
CASSGGTSGRTYEQYF
>TRBJ2-7|TRBV5-1|TRBD1|NA
TGCGCCAGCAGCTCGGACAGGCTCATCTACGAGCAGTACTTC
CASSSDRLIYEQYF
>TRBJ2-7|TRBV30|NA|once
TGTGCCTGGAGTGTAGAGGCCCACGAGCAGTACTTC
CAWSVEAHEQYF
>TRBJ2-7|TRBV4-2|NA|NA
TGTGCCAGCAGCCAAGCACCGGACGAGCAGTACTTC
CASSQAPDEQYF
>TRBJ1-2|TRBV6-6|NA|NA
TGTGCCAGCAGTCCGCGGGAGGGCGACGGCTACACCTTC
CASSPREGDGYTF
>TRBJ1-2|TRBV9|NA|NA
TGTGCCAGCAGCGTAGGCGGTCGAGGGCAAGGTGGCTACACCTTC
CASSVGGRGQGGYTF
>TRBJ1-6|TRBV5-4|NA|NA
TGTGCCAGCAGCCGCGAGGTTGTTAGTTCACCCCTCCACTTT
CASSREVVSSPLHF
>TRBJ1-1|TRBV6-1|NA|NA
TGTGCCAGCAGTGAAACATGGTCCGCTGAAGCTTTCTTT
CASSETWSAEAFF
>TRBJ2-5|TRBV28|NA|NA
TGTGCCAGCAGTTTGTCAAGAGGCCTTGGGACTCTACAAGAGACCCAGTACTTC
CASSLSRGLGTLQETQYF
>TRBJ2-7|TRBV6-1|NA|NA
TGTGCCAGCAGTGAGGGGCAACTGCAGTACTTC
CASSEGQLQYF
>TRBJ1-1|TRBV19|NA|NA
TGTGCCAGTATAAGGGGTACTGAAGCTTTCTTT
CASIRGTEAFF
>TRBJ1-2|TRBV7-2|NA|NA
TGTGCCAGCAGCTTAGCAGGGGTAGGCTATGGCTACACCTTC
CASSLAGVGYGYTF
>TRBJ2-7|TRBV6-1|TRBD1|NA
TGTGCCAGCAGTGAGGGGACAGGCCACTACGAGCAGTACTTC
CASSEGTGHYEQYF
>TRBJ2-3|TRBV7-6|TRBD1|NA
TGTGCCAGCAGCTTAGTGGGACAGGTATCCACAGATACGCAGTATTTT
CASSLVGQVSTDTQYF
>TRBJ1-2|TRBV4-1|TRBD1|NA
TGCGCCAGCAGCCAAGAACCCCGGACAGGGATGGGGTATGGCTACACCTTC
CASSQEPRTGMGYGYTF
>TRBJ2-3|TRBV25-1|NA|few
TGTGCCAGCAGTGAATCCAGCCCCGGGACTCCTAGCACAGATACGCAGTATTTT
CASSESSPGTPSTDTQYF
>TRBJ2-1|TRBV7-9|TRBD2|NA
TGTGCCAGCAGCTTAGTGGGTGGCGGGAGTAGTGTTGAGCAGTTCTTC
CASSLVGGGSSVEQFF
>TRBJ2-7|TRBV21-1|NA|NA
TGTGCCAGCAGCAAACGGAGGACAGGGTGGTACGAGCAGTACTTC
CASSKRRTGWYEQYF
>TRBJ1-4|TRBV19|NA|NA
TGTGCCAGTGACACCACAGCGGGGAATGAAAAACTGTTTTTT
CASDTTAGNEKLFF
>TRBJ1-1|TRBV6-1|NA|NA
TGTGCCAGCAGAATACCGGGACAGAACACTGAAGCTTTCTTT
CASRIPGQNTEAFF
>TRBJ1-2|TRBV25-1|TRBD1|once
TGTGCCAGCAGTTTGTCCGGGACAGGGGGTGGCTACACCTTC
CASSLSGTGGGYTF
>TRBJ2-1|TRBV30|TRBD1|NA
TGTGCCTGGAGGACAGGGGGCTACAATGAGCAGTTCTTC
CAWRTGGYNEQFF